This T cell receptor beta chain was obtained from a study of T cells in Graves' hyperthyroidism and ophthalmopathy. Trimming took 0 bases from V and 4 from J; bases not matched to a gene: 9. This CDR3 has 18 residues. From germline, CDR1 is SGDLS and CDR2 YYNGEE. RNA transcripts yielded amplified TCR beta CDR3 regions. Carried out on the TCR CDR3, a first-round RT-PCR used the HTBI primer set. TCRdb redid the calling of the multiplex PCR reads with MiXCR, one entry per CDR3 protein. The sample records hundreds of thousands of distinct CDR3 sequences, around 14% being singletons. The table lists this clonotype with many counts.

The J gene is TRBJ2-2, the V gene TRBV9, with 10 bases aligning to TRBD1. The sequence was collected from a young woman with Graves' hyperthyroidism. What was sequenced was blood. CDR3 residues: CASSVGTGGRPSTGELFF. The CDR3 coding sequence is TGTGCCAGCAGCGTAGGGACAGGGGGTCGTCCAAGCACCGGGGAGCTGTTTTTT. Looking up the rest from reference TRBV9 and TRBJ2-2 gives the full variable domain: DSGVTQTPKHLITATGQRVTLRCSPRSGDLSVYWYQQSLDQGLQFLIQYYNGEERAKGNILERFSAQQFPDLHSELNLSSLELGDSALYFCASSVGTGGRPSTGELFFGEGSRLTVL.